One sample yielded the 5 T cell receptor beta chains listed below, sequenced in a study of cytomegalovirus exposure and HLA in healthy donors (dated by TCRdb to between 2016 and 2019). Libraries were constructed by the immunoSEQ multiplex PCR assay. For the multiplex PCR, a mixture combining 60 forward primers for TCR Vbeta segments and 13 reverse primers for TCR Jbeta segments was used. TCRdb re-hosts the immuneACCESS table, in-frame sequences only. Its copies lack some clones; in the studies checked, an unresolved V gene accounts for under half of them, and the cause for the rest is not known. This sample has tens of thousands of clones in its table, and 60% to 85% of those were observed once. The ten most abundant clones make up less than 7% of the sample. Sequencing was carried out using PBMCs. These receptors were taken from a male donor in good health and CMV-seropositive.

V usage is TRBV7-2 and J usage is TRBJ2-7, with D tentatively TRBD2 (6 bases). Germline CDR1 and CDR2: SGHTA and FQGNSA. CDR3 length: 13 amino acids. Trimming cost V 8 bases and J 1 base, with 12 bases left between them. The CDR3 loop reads CASQVAGSYEQYF. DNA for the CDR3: TGTGCCAGCCAGGTTGCGGGATCCTACGAGCAGTACTTC.

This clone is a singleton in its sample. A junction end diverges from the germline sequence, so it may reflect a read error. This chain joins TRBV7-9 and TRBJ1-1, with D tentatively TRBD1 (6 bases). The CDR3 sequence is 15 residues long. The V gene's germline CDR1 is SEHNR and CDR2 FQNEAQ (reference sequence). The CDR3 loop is CASSPEPTGNAEAFF. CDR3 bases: TGTGCCAGCAGCCCCGAACCCACAGGGAACGCTGAAGCTTTCTTT.

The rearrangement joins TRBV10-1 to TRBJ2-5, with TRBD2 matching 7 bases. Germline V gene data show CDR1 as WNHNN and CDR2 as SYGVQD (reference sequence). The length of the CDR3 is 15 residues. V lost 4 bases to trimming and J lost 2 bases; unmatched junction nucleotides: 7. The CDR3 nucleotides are TGCGCCAGCAGTGTAATCGGGACTACACAAGAGACCCAGTACTTC. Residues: CASSVIGTTQETQYF.

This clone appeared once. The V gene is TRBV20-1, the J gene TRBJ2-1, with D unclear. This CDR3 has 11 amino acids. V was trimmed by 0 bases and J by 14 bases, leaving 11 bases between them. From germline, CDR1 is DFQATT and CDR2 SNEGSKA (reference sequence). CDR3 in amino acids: CSARDTAPEFF. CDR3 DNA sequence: TGCAGTGCTAGAGATACAGCCCCCGAGTTCTTC.

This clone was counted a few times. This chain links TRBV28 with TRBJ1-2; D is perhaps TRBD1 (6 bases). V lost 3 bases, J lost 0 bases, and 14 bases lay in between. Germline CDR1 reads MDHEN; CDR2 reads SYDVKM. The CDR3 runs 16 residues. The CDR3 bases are TGTGCCAGCAGTTTGGGGGCCGGGGATACTAACTATGGCTACACCTTC. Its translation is CASSLGAGDTNYGYTF.